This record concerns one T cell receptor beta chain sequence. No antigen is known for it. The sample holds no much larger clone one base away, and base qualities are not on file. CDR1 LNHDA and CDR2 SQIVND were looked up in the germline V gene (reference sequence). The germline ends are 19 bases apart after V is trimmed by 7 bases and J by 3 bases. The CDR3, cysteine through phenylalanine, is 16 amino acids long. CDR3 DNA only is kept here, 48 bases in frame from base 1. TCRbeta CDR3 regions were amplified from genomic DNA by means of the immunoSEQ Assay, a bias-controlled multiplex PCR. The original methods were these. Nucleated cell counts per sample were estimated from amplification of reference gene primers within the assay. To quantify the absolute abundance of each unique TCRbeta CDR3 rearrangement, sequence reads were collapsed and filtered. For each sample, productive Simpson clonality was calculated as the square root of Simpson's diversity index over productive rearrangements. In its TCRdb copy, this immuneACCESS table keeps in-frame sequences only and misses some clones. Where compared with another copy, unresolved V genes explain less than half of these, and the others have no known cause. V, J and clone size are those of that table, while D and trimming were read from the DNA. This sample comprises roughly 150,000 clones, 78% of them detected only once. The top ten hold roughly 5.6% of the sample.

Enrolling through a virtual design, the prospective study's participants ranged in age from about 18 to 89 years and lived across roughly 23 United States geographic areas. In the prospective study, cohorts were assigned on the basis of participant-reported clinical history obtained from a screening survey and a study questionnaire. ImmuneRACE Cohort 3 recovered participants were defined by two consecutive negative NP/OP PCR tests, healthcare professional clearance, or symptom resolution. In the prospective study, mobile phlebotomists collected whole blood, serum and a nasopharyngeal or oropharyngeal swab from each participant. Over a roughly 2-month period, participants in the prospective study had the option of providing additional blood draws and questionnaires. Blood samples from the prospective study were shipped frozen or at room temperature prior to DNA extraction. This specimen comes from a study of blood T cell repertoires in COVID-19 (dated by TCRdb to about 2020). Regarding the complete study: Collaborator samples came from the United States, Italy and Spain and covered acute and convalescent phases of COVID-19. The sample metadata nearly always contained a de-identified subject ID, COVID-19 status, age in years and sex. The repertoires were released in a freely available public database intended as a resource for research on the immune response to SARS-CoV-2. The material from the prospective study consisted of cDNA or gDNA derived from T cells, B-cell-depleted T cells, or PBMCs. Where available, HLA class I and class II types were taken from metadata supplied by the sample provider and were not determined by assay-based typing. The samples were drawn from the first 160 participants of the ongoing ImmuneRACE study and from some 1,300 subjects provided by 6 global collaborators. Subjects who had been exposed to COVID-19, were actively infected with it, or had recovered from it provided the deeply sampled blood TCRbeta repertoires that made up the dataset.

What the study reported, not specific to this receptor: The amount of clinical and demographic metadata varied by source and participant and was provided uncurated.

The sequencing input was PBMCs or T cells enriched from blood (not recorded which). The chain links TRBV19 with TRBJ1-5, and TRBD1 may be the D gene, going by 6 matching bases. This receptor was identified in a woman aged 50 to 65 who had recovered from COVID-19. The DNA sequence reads TGTGCCAGTAAAGAGGGGGTCAGGGCCTCCAATCAGCCCCAGCATTTT. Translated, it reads CASKEGVRASNQPQHF.